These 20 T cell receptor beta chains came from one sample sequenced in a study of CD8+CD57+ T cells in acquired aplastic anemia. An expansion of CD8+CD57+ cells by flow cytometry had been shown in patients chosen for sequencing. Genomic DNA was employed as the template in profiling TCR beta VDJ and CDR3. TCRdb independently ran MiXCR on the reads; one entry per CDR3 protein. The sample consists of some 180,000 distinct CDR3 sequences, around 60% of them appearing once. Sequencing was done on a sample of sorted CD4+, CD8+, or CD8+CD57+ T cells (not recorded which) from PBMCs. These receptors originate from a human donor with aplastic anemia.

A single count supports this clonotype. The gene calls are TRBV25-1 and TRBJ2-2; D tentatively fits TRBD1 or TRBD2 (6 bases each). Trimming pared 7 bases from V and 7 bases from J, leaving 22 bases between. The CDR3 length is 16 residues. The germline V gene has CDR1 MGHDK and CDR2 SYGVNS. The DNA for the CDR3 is TGTGCCAGCAAACCGATGACCCGGGGGCAAGGCGGGGAGCTGTTTTTT. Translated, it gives CASKPMTRGQGGELFF.

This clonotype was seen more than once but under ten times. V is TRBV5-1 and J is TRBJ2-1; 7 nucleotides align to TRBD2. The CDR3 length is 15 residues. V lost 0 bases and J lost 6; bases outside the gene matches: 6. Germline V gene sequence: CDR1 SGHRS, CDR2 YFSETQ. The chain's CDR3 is CASSLGGGSSNEQFF. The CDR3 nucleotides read TGCGCCAGCAGCTTGGGTGGCGGGAGTAGCAATGAGCAGTTCTTC.

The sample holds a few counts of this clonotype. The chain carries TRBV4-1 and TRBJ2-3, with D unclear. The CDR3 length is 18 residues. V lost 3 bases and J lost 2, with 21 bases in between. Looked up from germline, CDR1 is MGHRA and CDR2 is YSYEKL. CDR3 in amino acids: CASSHPNPPQPITDTQYF. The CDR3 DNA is TGCGCCAGCAGCCACCCAAACCCGCCCCAACCTATCACAGATACGCAGTATTTT.

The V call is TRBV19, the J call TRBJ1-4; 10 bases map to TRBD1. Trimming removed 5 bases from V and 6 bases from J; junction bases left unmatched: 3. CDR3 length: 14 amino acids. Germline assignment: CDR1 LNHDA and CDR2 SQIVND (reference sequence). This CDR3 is CASSLDRGDEKLFF. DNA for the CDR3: TGTGCCAGTAGTTTGGACAGGGGGGATGAAAAACTGTTTTTT.

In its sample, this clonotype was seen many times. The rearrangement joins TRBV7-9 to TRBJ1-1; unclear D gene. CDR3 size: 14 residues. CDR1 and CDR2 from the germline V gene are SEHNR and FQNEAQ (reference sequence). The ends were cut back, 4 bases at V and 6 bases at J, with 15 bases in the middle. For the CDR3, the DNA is TGTGCCAGCAGCTCCGAAGGGATGGGCGCTGAAGCTTTCTTT. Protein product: CASSSEGMGAEAFF.

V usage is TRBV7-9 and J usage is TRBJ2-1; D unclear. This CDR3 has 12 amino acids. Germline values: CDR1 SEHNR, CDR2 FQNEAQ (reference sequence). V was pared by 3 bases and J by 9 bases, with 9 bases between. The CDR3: CASSFQAGEQFF. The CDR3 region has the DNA TGTGCCAGCAGCTTTCAGGCAGGTGAGCAGTTCTTC.

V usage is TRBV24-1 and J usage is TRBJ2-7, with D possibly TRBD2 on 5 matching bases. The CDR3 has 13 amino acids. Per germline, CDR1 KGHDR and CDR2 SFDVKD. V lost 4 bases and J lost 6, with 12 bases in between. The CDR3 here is CATSDPGSREQYF. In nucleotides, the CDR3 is TGTGCCACCAGTGACCCGGGATCCCGCGAGCAGTACTTC.

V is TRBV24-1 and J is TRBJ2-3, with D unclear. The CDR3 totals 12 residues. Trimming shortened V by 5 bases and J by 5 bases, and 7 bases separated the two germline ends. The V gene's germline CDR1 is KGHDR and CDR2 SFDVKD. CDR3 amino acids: CATSVRGDTQYF. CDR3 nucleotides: TGTGCCACCAGTGTTCGAGGAGATACGCAGTATTTT.

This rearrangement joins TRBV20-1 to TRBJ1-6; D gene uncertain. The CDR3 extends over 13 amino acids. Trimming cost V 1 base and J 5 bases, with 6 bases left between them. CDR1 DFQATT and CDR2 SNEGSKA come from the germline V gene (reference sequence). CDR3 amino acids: CSARGANNSPLHF. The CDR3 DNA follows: TGCAGTGCTAGAGGCGCCAATAATTCACCCCTCCACTTT.

The CDR3 region has the DNA TGTGCCAGTAGTATTTTCCTGGGCTCCTACGAGCAGTACTTC. It is translated as CASSIFLGSYEQYF. The rearrangement links TRBV19 to TRBJ2-7; D gene uncertain. Trimming stripped 3 bases from V and 0 bases from J, with 9 bases between. CDR3 length: 14 amino acids. Germline V gene sequence: CDR1 LNHDA, CDR2 SQIVND (reference sequence).

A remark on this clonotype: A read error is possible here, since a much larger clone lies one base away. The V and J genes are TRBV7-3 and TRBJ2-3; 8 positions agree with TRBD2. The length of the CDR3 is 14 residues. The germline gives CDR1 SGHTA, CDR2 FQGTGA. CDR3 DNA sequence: TGCGCCAGCAGCTTTGCGGGGGGCACAGGTACGCAGTATTTT. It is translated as CASSFAGGTGTQYF.

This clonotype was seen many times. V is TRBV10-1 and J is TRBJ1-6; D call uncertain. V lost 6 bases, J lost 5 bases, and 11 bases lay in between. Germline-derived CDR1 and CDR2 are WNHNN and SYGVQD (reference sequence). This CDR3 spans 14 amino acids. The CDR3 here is CASSDLLNNSPLHF. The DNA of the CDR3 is TGCGCCAGCAGCGATCTACTAAATAATTCACCCCTCCACTTT.

The CDR3 sequence is CASSPSGRPYEQYF. The CDR3 nucleotides read TGTGCCAGCAGCCCGAGCGGGAGACCCTACGAGCAGTACTTC. The chain uses TRBV7-9 and TRBJ2-7; 8 bases match TRBD2. This CDR3 is built from 14 residues. Germline lookup yields CDR1 SEHNR and CDR2 FQNEAQ (reference sequence). Trimming removed 5 bases from V and 2 bases from J; junction bases left unmatched: 5.

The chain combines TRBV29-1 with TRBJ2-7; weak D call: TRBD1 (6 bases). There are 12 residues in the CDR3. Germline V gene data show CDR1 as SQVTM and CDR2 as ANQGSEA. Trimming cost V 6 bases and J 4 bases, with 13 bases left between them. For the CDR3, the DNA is TGCAGCGTCGGGGACATTGGTTACGAGCAGTACTTC. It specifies CSVGDIGYEQYF.

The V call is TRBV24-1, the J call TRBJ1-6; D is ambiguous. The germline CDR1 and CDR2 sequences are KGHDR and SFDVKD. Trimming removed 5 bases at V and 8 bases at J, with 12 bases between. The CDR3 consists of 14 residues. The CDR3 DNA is TGTGCCACCAGTGGGACGGCCTGGGATTCACCCCTCCACTTT. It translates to CATSGTAWDSPLHF.

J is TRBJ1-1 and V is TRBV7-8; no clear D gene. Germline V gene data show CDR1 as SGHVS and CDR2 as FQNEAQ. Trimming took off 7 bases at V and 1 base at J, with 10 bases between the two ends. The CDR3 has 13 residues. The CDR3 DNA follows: TGTGCCAGCAACTTCAAGGGGAACACTGAAGCTTTCTTT. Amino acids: CASNFKGNTEAFF.

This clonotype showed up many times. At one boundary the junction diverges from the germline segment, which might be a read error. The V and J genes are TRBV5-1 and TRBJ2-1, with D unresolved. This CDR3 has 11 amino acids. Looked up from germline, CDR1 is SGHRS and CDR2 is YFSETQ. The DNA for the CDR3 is TGTGCCAGCAGTCTGAGCAATGAGCAGTTCTTC. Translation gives CASSLSNEQFF.

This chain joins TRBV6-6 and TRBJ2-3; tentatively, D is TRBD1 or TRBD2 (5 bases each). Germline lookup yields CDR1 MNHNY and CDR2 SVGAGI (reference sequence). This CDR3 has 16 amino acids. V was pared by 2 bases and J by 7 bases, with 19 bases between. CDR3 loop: CASSYGGQGSPNTQYF. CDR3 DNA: TGTGCCAGCAGTTACGGCGGGCAGGGTAGCCCCAATACGCAGTATTTT.

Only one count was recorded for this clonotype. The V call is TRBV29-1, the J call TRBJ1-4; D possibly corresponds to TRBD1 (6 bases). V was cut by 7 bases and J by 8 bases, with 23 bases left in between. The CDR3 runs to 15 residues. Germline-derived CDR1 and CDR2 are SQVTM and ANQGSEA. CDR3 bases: TGCAGCGCGCAGGGGATCCAGCAGGGAGGAGAAAAACTGTTTTTT. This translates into CSAQGIQQGGEKLFF.

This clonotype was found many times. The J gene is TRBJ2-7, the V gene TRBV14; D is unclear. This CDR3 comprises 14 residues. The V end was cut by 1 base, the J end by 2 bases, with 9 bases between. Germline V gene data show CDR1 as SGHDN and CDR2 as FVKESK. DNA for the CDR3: TGTGCCAGCAGCCAAGGGGCGGAGACCTACGAGCAGTACTTC. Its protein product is CASSQGAETYEQYF.